The 22 T cell receptor beta chains given below trace back to one sample, sequenced in a study of cytomegalovirus exposure and HLA in healthy donors. The table came from immunoSEQ multiplex PCR; TCRdb's copy has only in-frame clones and leaves some out. Among 150,000 or so clones listed, around 85% were seen once. The sequenced sample was PBMCs. The receptors derive from a man aged 25 to 40 in good health and CMV-seropositive.

CDR3 DNA sequence: TGTGCCAGCAGCTTCTCGGGACTAGCGGGGGCGGAGCAGTACTTC. The encoded protein is CASSFSGLAGAEQYF. V gene TRBV7-2 combines with J gene TRBJ2-7; 14 bases agree with TRBD2. Trimming at V came to 3 bases and at J to 7 bases, leaving 5 bases not matched to a gene. The CDR3 totals 15 residues. Germline lookup yields CDR1 SGHTA and CDR2 FQGNSA.

The V gene is TRBV5-1, the J gene TRBJ2-3; TRBD2 agrees at 12 bases. The CDR3 spans 18 residues. Germline V gene sequence: CDR1 SGHRS, CDR2 YFSETQ. V lost 0 bases, J lost 0 bases, and 5 bases stayed unmatched. The CDR3 DNA follows: TGCGCCAGCAGCTTGGAACTAGCGGGGGGTACGAGCACAGATACGCAGTATTTT. It codes for CASSLELAGGTSTDTQYF.

Comments on this clone: Different DNA sequences within this sample yield the same CDR3. The chain is built from TRBV30 and TRBJ1-5; 9 nucleotides agree with TRBD1. CDR3 size: 13 residues. The J segment lost 7 bases and the V segment lost 5 bases, leaving 6 bases of the junction unmatched. CDR1 is GTSNPN and CDR2 is SVGIG in the germline V gene (reference sequence). The CDR3 DNA reads as TGTGCCTGGGAGGACAGGGGTGGCCAGCCCCAGCATTTT. This encodes CAWEDRGGQPQHF.

The V gene is TRBV5-4, the J gene TRBJ1-2; D perhaps matches TRBD1 (6 bases). This CDR3 comprises 14 residues. Germline V gene lookup returns CDR1 SGHNT and CDR2 YYREEE (reference sequence). Trimming removed 4 bases from V and 0 bases from J, with 10 bases in between. CDR3 in amino acids: CASSPDRTNYGYTF. DNA for the CDR3: TGTGCCAGCAGCCCGGACAGAACTAACTATGGCTACACCTTC.

This chain joins TRBV6-5 and TRBJ1-2; possibly TRBD1 for D (6 bases). The CDR3 is made up of 14 amino acids. V lost 8 bases and J lost 4, with 17 bases in between. CDR1 and CDR2 (germline): MNHEY, SVGAGI. Written as DNA, the CDR3 is TGTGCCAGCTATACGACAGGTCGAGGCTATGGCTACACCTTC. This gives the protein CASYTTGRGYGYTF.

This chain connects TRBV7-9 to TRBJ2-2, with 7 bases that match TRBD1. Germline CDR1 is SEHNR and CDR2 is FQNEAQ (reference sequence). V trimming: 4 bases; J trimming: 3 bases; junction bases outside the gene matches: 8. The CDR3 sequence is 16 residues long. CDR3 loop: CASSSWTGRDTGELFF. CDR3 bases: TGTGCCAGCAGCTCTTGGACAGGAAGGGACACCGGGGAGCTGTTTTTT. Full variable domain (missing parts from reference TRBV7-9 and TRBJ2-2): DTGVSQNPRHKITKRGQNVTFRCDPISEHNRLYWYRQTLGQGPEFLTYFQNEAQLEKSRLLSDRFSAERPKGSFSTLEIQRTEQGDSAMYLCASSSWTGRDTGELFFGEGSRLTVL.

The V and J genes are TRBV9 and TRBJ1-1, with D tentatively TRBD1 (6 bases). CDR1 and CDR2 from the germline V gene are SGDLS and YYNGEE. V lost 7 bases to trimming and J lost 8 bases, with 18 bases between them. The CDR3 consists of 13 residues. In nucleotides, the CDR3 is TGTGCCAGCGACGCAGGGGCGCAGACCGAAGCTTTCTTT. Amino acid sequence: CASDAGAQTEAFF.

The DNA for the CDR3 is TGTGCCAGCAACCACCAGCGAAGGACAGAGACAACAGATACGCAGTATTTT. As protein: CASNHQRRTETTDTQYF. V usage is TRBV6-4 and J usage is TRBJ2-3; D is perhaps TRBD1 (6 bases). The V end was cut by 7 bases, the J end by 3 bases, with 23 bases between. CDR3 length: 17 amino acids. Germline V lookup: CDR1 MRHNA, CDR2 SNTAGT.

This clone appeared a few times. The chain carries TRBV9 and TRBJ1-2; D perhaps matches TRBD1 (5 bases). The length of the CDR3 is 13 residues. Germline values: CDR1 SGDLS, CDR2 YYNGEE. The V end was cut by 0 bases, the J end by 8 bases, with 11 bases between. The CDR3 region is CASSVERGGGYTF. The CDR3 coding sequence is TGTGCCAGCAGCGTAGAGCGGGGCGGCGGCTACACCTTC.

The chain combines TRBV6-5 with TRBJ1-6; the match to TRBD1 covers 10 bases. CDR3 length equals 13 residues. V shed 10 bases, J shed 7 bases, and the junction held 4 bases outside the gene matches. The germline gives CDR1 MNHEY, CDR2 SVGAGI. The CDR3 loop reads CATGTGVNSPLHF. CDR3 bases: TGTGCCACCGGGACAGGGGTCAATTCACCCCTCCACTTT.

The chain recombines TRBV27 with TRBJ2-1; 7 nucleotides agree with TRBD2. The CDR3 covers 15 residues. Trimming cost V 6 bases and J 3 bases; bases outside gene matches: 8. Germline V gene data show CDR1 as MNHEY and CDR2 as SMNVEV (reference sequence). The CDR3 bases are TGTGCCAGCAGCCCTAGCGGATCGAACTACAATGAGCAGTTCTTC. Residues: CASSPSGSNYNEQFF.

This clone was seen only a few times. The rearrangement links TRBV12-2 to TRBJ2-7; the D segment call TRBD1 is taken from the table without a DNA check. TRBV12-2 is recorded as a pseudogene. The CDR3 length is 16 residues. CDR3 sequence: CASRLDRDRGRFEQYF. The CDR3 DNA is TGTGCAAGTCGCTTAGACCGGGACAGGGGGCGGTTCGAGCAGTACTTC.

As regards this clone: The sample carries other DNA sequences with the same CDR3. The rearrangement uses TRBV6-5 and TRBJ1-5; D is uncertain. The CDR3 has 14 residues. The V and J ends lost 2 bases and 2 bases respectively, with 7 bases between them. CDR1 and CDR2 from the germline V gene are MNHEY and SVGAGI. In DNA form, the CDR3 reads TGTGCCAGCAGTTACCGGGAGGGCAATCAGCCCCAGCATTTT. Residues: CASSYREGNQPQHF.

The CDR3 DNA is TGTGCCAGCAGCTCCGGGGACAGGGAGGAAAAACTGTTTTTT. Amino acid sequence: CASSSGDREEKLFF. The chain employs TRBV9 and TRBJ1-4; 9 bases align to TRBD1. V lost 4 bases to trimming and J lost 8 bases; unmatched junction nucleotides: 6. Per germline, CDR1 SGDLS and CDR2 YYNGEE. There are 14 residues in the CDR3.

This chain joins TRBV18 and TRBJ2-3; perhaps TRBD1 as D (6 bases). Trimming left V 2 bases short and J 2 bases short, with 11 bases between. The CDR3 has 15 residues. Per germline, CDR1 KGHSH and CDR2 LQKENI. The CDR3 spells CASSPYRELTDTQYF. For the CDR3, the DNA is TGTGCCAGCTCACCATACAGGGAACTCACAGATACGCAGTATTTT.

This chain joins TRBV7-9 and TRBJ2-7; D call uncertain. CDR1 SEHNR and CDR2 FQNEAQ come from the germline V gene (reference sequence). The V and J ends lost 5 bases and 6 bases respectively, with 17 bases between them. This CDR3 has 14 amino acids. The CDR3 DNA reads TGTGCCAGCAGCCGAGTAGCCCAACTGGTCGAGCAGTACTTC. It translates to CASSRVAQLVEQYF.

This chain links TRBV28 with TRBJ1-2, with 10 bases that match TRBD1. Germline lookup yields CDR1 MDHEN and CDR2 SYDVKM. The CDR3 is made up of 14 amino acids. Unmatched junction bases numbered 3, after V lost 6 bases and J lost 2 bases. CDR3 DNA: TGTGCCAGCAGACCGGGACAGGGGAACTATGGCTACACCTTC. Protein sequence: CASRPGQGNYGYTF.

The V gene is TRBV27, the J gene TRBJ1-2; 9 bases fit TRBD1. The CDR3 contains 13 residues. V lost 7 bases to trimming and J lost 5 bases; unmatched junction nucleotides: 5. The V gene's germline CDR1 is MNHEY and CDR2 SMNVEV (reference sequence). This CDR3 reads CASKQGARYGYTF. DNA for the CDR3: TGTGCCAGCAAACAGGGGGCCCGGTATGGCTACACCTTC.

In regard to this clone: The sample contains more than one DNA sequence encoding this CDR3. This chain uses TRBV9 with TRBJ2-7, with TRBD2 matching 8 bases. From germline, CDR1 is SGDLS and CDR2 YYNGEE. There are 15 residues in the CDR3. Trimming removed 0 bases from V and 1 base from J; junction bases left unmatched: 3. CDR3 bases: TGTGCCAGCAGCGTAGGAAGCGGGGGATCCTACGAGCAGTACTTC. This codes for CASSVGSGGSYEQYF.

V is TRBV7-2 and J is TRBJ1-6; D is possibly TRBD1 (6 bases). Germline CDR1 reads SGHTA; CDR2 reads FQGNSA. The CDR3 is made up of 14 amino acids. V lost 5 bases, J lost 10 bases, and 15 bases lay in between. CDR3 in amino acids: CASSKTHQGSPLHF. The CDR3 nucleotides are TGTGCCAGCAGCAAGACCCATCAGGGGTCACCCCTCCACTTT.

A few counts support this clone. The chain recombines TRBV6-5 with TRBJ2-7, with D possibly being TRBD1 (8 bases). This CDR3 region has 14 residues. Trimming took 7 bases from V and 2 from J, leaving 15 bases between them. CDR1 and CDR2 from the germline V gene are MNHEY and SVGAGI. CDR3 sequence: CASNRGGFPYEQYF. The CDR3 DNA sequence: TGTGCCAGCAACAGGGGGGGCTTTCCCTACGAGCAGTACTTC.

The rearrangement uses TRBV19 and TRBJ2-2; 7 bases fit TRBD1. Germline V gene data show CDR1 as LNHDA and CDR2 as SQIVND (reference sequence). Trimming cost V 10 bases and J 2 bases; bases outside gene matches: 7. The CDR3 is 14 residues long. The CDR3 sequence: CAILTGKNTGELFF. In DNA, the CDR3 is TGTGCCATACTGACAGGGAAAAACACCGGGGAGCTGTTTTTT.